These 25 T cell receptor beta chains were sequenced from one sample in a study of cytomegalovirus exposure and HLA in healthy donors (dated by TCRdb to the late 2010s). Library method: the immunoSEQ multiplex PCR assay. The multiplex PCR relied on a mix of 60 forward primers for TCR Vbeta segments and 13 reverse primers for TCR Jbeta segments. TCRdb took over this immuneACCESS table, retaining in-frame rearrangements with V and J assigned. Such tables are incomplete; in checked studies, under half of the missing clones stem from an unresolved V gene, and the remainder is unexplained. This sample comprises some 130,000 clones, about 84% of them detected only once. Approximately 1.1% of the sample is taken by the ten largest. Sequencing was performed on PBMCs. All receptors derive from a boy younger than 18 in good health and CMV-seronegative.

The rearrangement links TRBV7-2 to TRBJ2-1, with TRBD2 matching 13 bases. The CDR3 totals 15 residues. Germline CDR1 SGHTA, CDR2 FQGNSA. V gave up 4 bases and J gave up 7 bases; unmatched junction bases: 4. This CDR3 reads CASSSWTSGSNEQFF. The CDR3 DNA is TGTGCCAGCAGCTCCTGGACTAGCGGGAGTAATGAGCAGTTCTTC.

The rearrangement uses TRBV5-1 and TRBJ2-4; D unresolved. This CDR3 is built from 13 residues. Trimming pared 0 bases from V and 5 bases from J, leaving 6 bases between. Germline-derived CDR1 and CDR2 are SGHRS and YFSETQ. The CDR3 here is CASSLGLENIQYF. CDR3 coding DNA: TGCGCCAGCAGCTTGGGGTTAGAAAACATTCAGTACTTC.

The chain combines TRBV11-2 with TRBJ2-1; perhaps TRBD2 as D (5 bases). The CDR3 loop spans 13 amino acids. Germline loops: CDR1 SGHAT, CDR2 FQNNGV. The V gene lost 0 bases and the J gene lost 15 bases, with 15 bases spanning the gap. CDR3 in amino acids: CASSLDLQRPAFF. CDR3 DNA sequence: TGTGCCAGCAGCTTAGATTTGCAGCGGCCGGCGTTCTTC.

The rearrangement uses TRBV25-1 and TRBJ2-7, with 15 bases matching TRBD2. Germline CDR1 reads MGHDK; CDR2 reads SYGVNS. CDR3 length: 16 residues. V shed 4 bases and J 6 bases; nucleotides not matched to a gene: 7. Here the CDR3 reads CASSGRGLAGGSEQYF. CDR3 in DNA: TGTGCCAGCAGTGGACGGGGACTAGCGGGAGGATCCGAGCAGTACTTC.

Remarks on this clone: The junction shows a germline mismatch at one end, possibly a read error. The CDR3 here is CASSLAGRSIDTQYF. The CDR3 DNA follows: TGCGCCAGCAGCTTGGCCGGGAGAAGCATAGATACGCAGTATTTT. The V call is TRBV5-1, the J call TRBJ2-3, with a weak D call TRBD2 (6 bases). Germline V lookup: CDR1 SGHRS, CDR2 YFSETQ. This CDR3 contains 15 residues.

The chain carries TRBV7-9 and TRBJ1-2, with 8 bases identical to TRBD1. V shed 5 bases and J 8 bases; nucleotides not matched to a gene: 4. The CDR3 is 12 amino acids. In germline, CDR1 is SEHNR, CDR2 FQNEAQ (reference sequence). The CDR3 protein is CASSADREGYTF. CDR3 DNA sequence: TGTGCCAGCAGCGCGGACAGGGAGGGCTACACCTTC.

This chain uses TRBV9 with TRBJ2-7; the D gene is possibly TRBD2 (6 bases). This CDR3 has 14 amino acids. Germline CDR1 reads SGDLS; CDR2 reads YYNGEE. V gave up 2 bases and J gave up 5 bases, with 14 bases separating them. The DNA of the CDR3 is TGTGCCAGCAGCGTTGGAGGACTATCCGACGAGCAGTACTTC. Encoded protein: CASSVGGLSDEQYF.

The chain links TRBV30 to TRBJ2-1, with a possible D match to TRBD1 (6 bases). Germline-derived CDR1 and CDR2 are GTSNPN and SVGIG (reference sequence). The CDR3 is 15 residues long. Trimming stripped 3 bases from V and 0 bases from J, with 12 bases between. The CDR3 DNA reads TGTGCCTGGAGGGGGGCGAGCGTCTCCTACAATGAGCAGTTCTTC. This translates into CAWRGASVSYNEQFF.

The chain carries TRBV2 and TRBJ2-7; 12 bases match TRBD1. Germline CDR1 SNHLY, CDR2 FYNNEI. This CDR3 spans 15 amino acids. The V and J ends lost 6 bases and 6 bases, in that order; junction bases with no gene match: 9. The CDR3 DNA follows: TGTGCCAGCAGCACACCGGGACAGGGGGCGCGCGAGCAGTACTTC. The encoded protein is CASSTPGQGAREQYF.

This rearrangement joins TRBV19 to TRBJ2-7, with D possibly matching TRBD1 (6 bases). V was clipped by 3 bases and J by 1 base, with 7 bases between them. The CDR3 has 13 amino acids. Germline values: CDR1 LNHDA, CDR2 SQIVND (reference sequence). CDR3 coding DNA: TGTGCCAGTAGTATCGGACAGTCCTACGAGCAGTACTTC. Translated: CASSIGQSYEQYF.

The rearrangement uses TRBV30 and TRBJ1-2; 7 positions match TRBD1. The CDR3 covers 13 residues. Germline lookup yields CDR1 GTSNPN and CDR2 SVGIG (reference sequence). V lost 2 bases and J lost 4; bases outside the gene matches: 4. The CDR3 sequence is CAWSPDRVYGYTF. In DNA, the CDR3 is TGTGCCTGGAGTCCTGACAGGGTCTATGGCTACACCTTC.

The chain recombines TRBV2 with TRBJ2-6; no clear D gene. Germline CDR1 reads SNHLY; CDR2 reads FYNNEI. V was clipped by 0 bases and J by 0 bases, with 6 bases between them. The CDR3 length is 16 residues. CDR3 in amino acids: CASSEALPSGANVLTF. DNA for the CDR3: TGTGCCAGCAGTGAAGCCCTCCCCTCTGGGGCCAACGTCCTGACTTTC.

V gene TRBV10-3 combines with J gene TRBJ1-1, with D perhaps matching TRBD1 (5 bases). The CDR3 loop spans 14 amino acids. V lost 6 bases and J lost 2, with 13 bases in between. Looked up from germline, CDR1 is ENHRY and CDR2 is SYGVKD. CDR3 DNA: TGTGCCATCAGCACTGTCGGGACTAACACTGAAGCTTTCTTT. It translates to CAISTVGTNTEAFF.

This clone showed up just a few times. This chain connects TRBV25-1 to TRBJ1-2; TRBD1 might be the D (6 bases). The germline V gene has CDR1 MGHDK and CDR2 SYGVNS. The CDR3 has 15 residues. Deletions cut 5 bases from V and 4 bases from J, with 17 bases between. The CDR3: CASSPVRGTVYGYTF. The CDR3 nucleotides read TGTGCCAGCAGTCCCGTCAGGGGTACTGTCTATGGCTACACCTTC.

The chain joins TRBV6-5 to TRBJ1-2, with D unclear. The CDR3 totals 14 residues. Trimming took off 4 bases at V and 2 bases at J, with 11 bases between the two ends. CDR1 and CDR2 (germline): MNHEY, SVGAGI. The CDR3 DNA follows: TGTGCCAGCAGTTCCGTACTCGCGAACTATGGCTACACCTTC. As protein: CASSSVLANYGYTF.

The chain links TRBV30 to TRBJ1-5; D unclear. The germline V gene has CDR1 GTSNPN and CDR2 SVGIG (reference sequence). Trimming shortened V by 2 bases and J by 9 bases, and 14 bases separated the two germline ends. CDR3 length: 13 residues. CDR3 region: CAWSYRQGGPQHF. CDR3 nucleotides: TGTGCCTGGAGTTACCGACAAGGAGGGCCCCAGCATTTT.

This clone has just one count. One junction end does not reproduce the germline sequence, and a read error may be involved. The chain combines TRBV6-4 with TRBJ2-7, with unresolved D. CDR1 MRHNA and CDR2 SNTAGT come from the germline V gene. There are 11 residues in the CDR3. The CDR3 spells CASSDSCEQYF. The CDR3 DNA is TGTGCCAGCAGTGACTCCTGCGAGCAGTACTTC.

This chain connects TRBV6-5 to TRBJ2-1; 8 positions agree with TRBD1. The CDR3 contains 15 residues. Germline V gives CDR1 MNHEY, CDR2 SVGAGI. V lost 6 bases to trimming and J lost 5 bases; unmatched junction nucleotides: 9. CDR3 in DNA: TGTGCCAGCAGGAGAGACAGGGGCCAAAACAATGAGCAGTTCTTC. Amino acids: CASRRDRGQNNEQFF.

The chain uses TRBV2 and TRBJ1-5, with 10 bases lining up with TRBD1. The ends lost 4 bases at V and 8 bases at J; junction bases unmatched: 2. Germline assignment: CDR1 SNHLY and CDR2 FYNNEI. The CDR3 covers 13 residues. The CDR3: CASSGDRGKPQHF. The DNA of the CDR3 is TGTGCCAGCAGTGGGGACAGGGGCAAGCCCCAGCATTTT.

This clone has just a few counts. V usage is TRBV6-5 and J usage is TRBJ1-1, with no clear D. The ends were cut back, 0 bases at V and 4 bases at J, with 12 bases in the middle. This CDR3 region has 15 residues. The germline V gene has CDR1 MNHEY and CDR2 SVGAGI. The CDR3 bases are TGTGCCAGCAGTTACTCCCAGGAGGTGAGCACTGAAGCTTTCTTT. Translation gives CASSYSQEVSTEAFF.

The chain combines TRBV4-1 with TRBJ2-5, with 7 bases identical to TRBD2. The J call is uncertain, as TRBJ2-7 better fits the DNA end. CDR1 is MGHRA and CDR2 is YSYEKL in the germline V gene. The CDR3 is 19 amino acids. Here the CDR3 DNA reads TGCGCCAGCAGCCAAGACTGGCGCGGGAGTCAATTGCGGCACTACGAGCAGTACTTC. Protein: CASSQDWRGSQLRHYEQYF.

This chain connects TRBV11-2 to TRBJ2-1, with a weak D call TRBD1 (7 bases). Deletions cut 4 bases from V and 7 bases from J, with 17 bases between. This CDR3 contains 15 residues. Germline values: CDR1 SGHAT, CDR2 FQNNGV. The CDR3 DNA reads TGTGCCAGCAGCTCCCCGGCGGCAGGGGGGAATGAGCAGTTCTTC. Translated: CASSSPAAGGNEQFF.

The genes are TRBV10-3 and TRBJ2-7; D uncertain. Trimming pared 3 bases from V and 5 bases from J, leaving 17 bases between. CDR3 length equals 15 residues. The germline gives CDR1 ENHRY, CDR2 SYGVKD. CDR3 DNA sequence: TGTGCCATCAGTGAACGCACCCAGGTGCACCACGAGCAGTACTTC. It is translated as CAISERTQVHHEQYF.

This clone appeared once. The V call is TRBV6-6, the J call TRBJ1-5; D is unclear. The CDR3 loop spans 12 amino acids. Germline lookup yields CDR1 MNHNY and CDR2 SVGAGI (reference sequence). The ends were cut back, 5 bases at V and 6 bases at J, with 8 bases in the middle. CDR3 protein: CASSERAQPQHF. The DNA for the CDR3 is TGTGCCAGCAGTGAGAGAGCTCAGCCCCAGCATTTT.

The gene calls are TRBV7-9 and TRBJ2-3; possible D gene TRBD2, 5 bases. Germline V gene lookup returns CDR1 SEHNR and CDR2 FQNEAQ (reference sequence). V lost 4 bases and J 2 bases, leaving 19 bases between the germline ends. The CDR3 runs 17 residues. CDR3 amino acids: CASSSPLPSPNTDTQYF. The DNA of the CDR3 is TGTGCCAGCAGCTCACCTCTGCCTAGCCCTAACACAGATACGCAGTATTTT.